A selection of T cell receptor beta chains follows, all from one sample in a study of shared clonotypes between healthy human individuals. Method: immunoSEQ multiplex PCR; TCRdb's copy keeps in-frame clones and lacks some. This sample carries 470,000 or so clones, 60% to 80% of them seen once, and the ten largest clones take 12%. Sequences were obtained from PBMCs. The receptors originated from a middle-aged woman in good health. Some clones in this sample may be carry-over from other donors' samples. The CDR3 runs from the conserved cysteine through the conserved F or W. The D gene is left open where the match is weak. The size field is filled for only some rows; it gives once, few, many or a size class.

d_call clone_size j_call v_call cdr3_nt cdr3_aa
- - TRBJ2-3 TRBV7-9 TGTGCCAGCAGCGGGAGTGGTCCAGATACGCAGTATTTT CASSGSGPDTQYF
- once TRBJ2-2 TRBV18 TGTGCCAGCTCACCGAACTTGGATACCGGGGAGCTGTTTTTT CASSPNLDTGELFF
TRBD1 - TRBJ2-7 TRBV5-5 TGTGCCAGCAGCAGAGCCGGGACAGTGAGCTCCTACGAGCAGTACTTC CASSRAGTVSSYEQYF
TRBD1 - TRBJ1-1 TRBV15 TGTGCCACCAGCAGAGATCCGTACGGCCGCACAGGGGCCACTGAAGCTTTCTTT CATSRDPYGRTGATEAFF
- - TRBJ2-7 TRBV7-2 TGTGCCAGCAGCTTAGTTGACGGGGGAACCTACGAGCAGTACTTC CASSLVDGGTYEQYF
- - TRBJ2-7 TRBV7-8 TGTGCCAGCAGCTTAGTTGCGGAGGAGCAGTACTTC CASSLVAEEQYF
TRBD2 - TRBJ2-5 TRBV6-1 TGTGCCAGCAGTGAGACTAGCGGGAGGGCGGGAGAGACCCAGTACTTC CASSETSGRAGETQYF
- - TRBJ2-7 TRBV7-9 TGTGCCAGCAGCTCCAGGGGCCCCTACGAGCAGTACTTC CASSSRGPYEQYF
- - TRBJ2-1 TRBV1 TGCACCAGCAGCCAAGTCCCGGAGCGCTCCTACAATGAGCAGTTCTTC CTSSQVPERSYNEQFF
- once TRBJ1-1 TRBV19 TGTGCCAGTAGTATCCGGGAAGGGGGCACTGAAGCTTTCTTT CASSIREGGTEAFF
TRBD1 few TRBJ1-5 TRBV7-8 TGTGCCAGCAGCGCCGGACAGGGGGCTAATCAGCCCCAGCATTTT CASSAGQGANQPQHF
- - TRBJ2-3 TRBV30 TGTGCCTGGAGCCATGGGCTAGCAGATACGCAGTATTTT CAWSHGLADTQYF
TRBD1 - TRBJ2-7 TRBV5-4 TGTGCCAGCAGCCCGAGGGTGGGACAGGTCCACGAGCAGTACTTC CASSPRVGQVHEQYF
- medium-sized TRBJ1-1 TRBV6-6 TGTGCCAGCAGTTACTCGGGCGGAGGACCGAACACTGAAGCTTTCTTT CASSYSGGGPNTEAFF
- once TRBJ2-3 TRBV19 TGTGCCAGTAGCCAATCGGACTATGACACAGATACGCAGTATTTT CASSQSDYDTDTQYF